This TCR beta chain stems from a study of cytomegalovirus exposure and HLA in healthy donors. Background on the study: Drawn from HLA-typed donors, approximately 85 million unique TCRs were held in an early data release.

It was with 60 Vbeta and 13 Jbeta primers that the PCR ran. Produced via immunoSEQ multiplex PCR; TCRdb's table is partial and in-frame only. The listing records around 65,000 clones. Sequencing was carried out using PBMCs. The receptor was isolated from a boy aged 5-17 years in good health and CMV-seronegative.

The CDR3 bases are TGTGCCAGTAGTATACAGGGGGCAGCAAACGAGCAGTACTTC. It specifies CASSIQGAANEQYF. This sequence joins TRBV19 and TRBJ2-7, with 8 bases matching TRBD1. The CDR3 runs to 14 residues. J gave up 5 bases and V 2 bases, and 5 bases lay outside the gene matches. Germline V gene data show CDR1 as LNHDA and CDR2 as SQIVND (reference sequence). Using reference TRBV19 and TRBJ2-7 for the parts outside the CDR3, the full variable domain is DGGITQSPKYLFRKEGQNVTLSCEQNLNHDAMYWYRQDPGQGLRLIYYSQIVNDFQKGDIAEGYSVSREKKESFPLTVTSAQKNPTAFYLCASSIQGAANEQYFGPGTRLTVT.